This T cell receptor (beta chain) was identified during a study of blood T cell repertoires in COVID-19. The overall study: Both acute and convalescent COVID-19 samples were obtained from the United States, Italy and Spain.

Source study methods: Amplification with reference gene primers provided the estimates of nucleated cell counts. Profiled with immunoSEQ multiplex PCR; TCRdb holds only in-frame clones, not every one. From that table come the V and J calls and clone size; the DNA was used to work out D and trimming. Among 250,000 to 400,000 clones listed, around 86% were seen once. With 0 bases removed from V and 1 base from J, the gap between germline ends came to 6 bases. The CDR3 is 15 amino acids. The germline V gene has CDR1 ENHRY and CDR2 SYGVKD. Participants came from roughly 23 US areas, aged about 18 to 89 years. Researchers sorted participants into cohorts using their self-reported clinical history.

The chain couples TRBV10-3 to TRBJ1-4; D is unclear. The sequence was collected from a man between 60 and 75 years old who had recovered from COVID-19. The specimen sequenced was PBMCs or T cells enriched from blood (not recorded which). Here the CDR3 reads CAISESRGTNEKLFF. CDR3 nucleotides: TGTGCCATCAGTGAGTCCCGGGGAACTAATGAAAAACTGTTTTTT.